This T cell receptor beta chain derives from a study of blood T cell repertoires in COVID-19. Study context: COVID-19 samples, acute and convalescent, were from the United States, Italy and Spain. T cells, B-cell-depleted T cells, or PBMCs provided the cDNA or gDNA that served as material.

Original handling: Estimation of nucleated cell counts was performed using reference gene primer amplification. Data came from immunoSEQ multiplex PCR; TCRdb stores just in-frame clones and leaves some out. D and trimming come from the DNA, and the V and J calls and clone size come from that table. This table has around 150,000 clones, around 85% appearing once. The germline V gene encodes CDR1 MNHEY and CDR2 SVGAGI. This CDR3 is 15 amino acids long. V was clipped by 2 bases and J by 2 bases, with 12 bases between them. The material sequenced was peripheral blood. The chain uses TRBV6-5 and TRBJ1-2; perhaps TRBD1 as D (6 bases). This clonotype was sampled from a human donor with acute or convalescent COVID-19. The donor label of this sample is uncertain. CDR3 DNA sequence: TGTGCCAGCAGTTACGGGGGCAGGGAAAACTATGGCTACACCTTC. Protein product: CASSYGGRENYGYTF.